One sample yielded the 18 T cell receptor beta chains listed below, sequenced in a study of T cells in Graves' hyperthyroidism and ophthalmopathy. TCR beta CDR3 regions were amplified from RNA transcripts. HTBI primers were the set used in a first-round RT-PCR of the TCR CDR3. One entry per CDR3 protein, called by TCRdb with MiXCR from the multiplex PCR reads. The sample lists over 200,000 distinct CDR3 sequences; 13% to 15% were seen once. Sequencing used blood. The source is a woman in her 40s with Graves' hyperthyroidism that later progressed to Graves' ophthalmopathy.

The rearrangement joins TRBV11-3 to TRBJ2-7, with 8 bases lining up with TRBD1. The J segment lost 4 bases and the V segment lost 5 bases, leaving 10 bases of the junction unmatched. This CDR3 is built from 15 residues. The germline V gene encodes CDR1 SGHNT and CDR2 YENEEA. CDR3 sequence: CASSRTGKVGYEQYF. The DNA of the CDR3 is TGTGCCAGCAGCCGGACAGGGAAAGTGGGTTACGAGCAGTACTTC.

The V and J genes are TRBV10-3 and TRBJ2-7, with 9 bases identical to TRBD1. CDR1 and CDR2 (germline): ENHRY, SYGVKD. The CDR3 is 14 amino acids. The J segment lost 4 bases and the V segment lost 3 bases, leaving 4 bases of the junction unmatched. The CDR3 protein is CAISESGQGYEQYV. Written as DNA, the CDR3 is TGTGCCATCAGTGAATCCGGACAGGGGTACGAGCAGTACGTC.

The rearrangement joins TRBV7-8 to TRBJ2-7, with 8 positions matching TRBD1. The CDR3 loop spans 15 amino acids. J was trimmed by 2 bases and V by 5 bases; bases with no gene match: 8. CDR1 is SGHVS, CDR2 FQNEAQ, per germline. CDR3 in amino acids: CASSPGQGGPYEQYF. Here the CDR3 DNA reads TGTGCCAGCAGCCCCGGACAGGGAGGACCCTACGAGCAGTACTTC.

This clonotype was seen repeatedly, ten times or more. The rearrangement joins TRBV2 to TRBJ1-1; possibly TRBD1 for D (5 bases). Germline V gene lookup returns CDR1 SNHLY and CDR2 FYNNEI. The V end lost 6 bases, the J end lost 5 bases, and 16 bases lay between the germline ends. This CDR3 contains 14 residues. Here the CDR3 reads CASSPLRDSTEAFF. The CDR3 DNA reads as TGTGCCAGCAGCCCATTAAGGGACTCAACTGAAGCTTTCTTT.

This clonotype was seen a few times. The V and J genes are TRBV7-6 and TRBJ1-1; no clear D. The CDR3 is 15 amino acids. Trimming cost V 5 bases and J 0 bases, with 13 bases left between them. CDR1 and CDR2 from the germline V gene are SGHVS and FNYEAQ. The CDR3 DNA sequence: TGTGCCAGCAGCATCGGTGGCCGTCTGAACACTGAAGCTTTCTTT. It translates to CASSIGGRLNTEAFF.

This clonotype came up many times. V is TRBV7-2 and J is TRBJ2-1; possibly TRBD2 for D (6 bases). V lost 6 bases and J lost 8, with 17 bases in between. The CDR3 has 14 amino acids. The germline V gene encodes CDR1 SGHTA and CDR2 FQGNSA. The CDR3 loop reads CASSRRGFTDEQFF. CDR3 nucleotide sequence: TGTGCCAGCAGTCGGAGGGGATTCACGGATGAGCAGTTCTTC.

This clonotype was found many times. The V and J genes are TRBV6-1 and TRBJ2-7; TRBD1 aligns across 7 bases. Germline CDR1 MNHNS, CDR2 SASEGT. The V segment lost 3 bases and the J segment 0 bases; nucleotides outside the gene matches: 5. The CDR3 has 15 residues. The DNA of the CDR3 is TGTGCCAGCAGTGACGAAGCAGGGGGCTCCTACGAGCAGTACTTC. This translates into CASSDEAGGSYEQYF.

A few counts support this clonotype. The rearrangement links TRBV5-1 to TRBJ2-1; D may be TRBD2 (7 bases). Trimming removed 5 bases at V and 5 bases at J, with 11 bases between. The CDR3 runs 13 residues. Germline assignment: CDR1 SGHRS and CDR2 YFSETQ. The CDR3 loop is CASRRGANNEQFF. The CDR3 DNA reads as TGCGCCAGCAGACGGGGGGCGAACAATGAGCAGTTCTTC.

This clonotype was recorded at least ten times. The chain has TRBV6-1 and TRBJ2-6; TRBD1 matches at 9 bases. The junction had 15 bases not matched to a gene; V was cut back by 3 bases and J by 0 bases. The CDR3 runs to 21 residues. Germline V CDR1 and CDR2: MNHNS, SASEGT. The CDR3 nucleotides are TGTGCCAGCAGTGACAGGCCTTGGACAGGGGATGTTTTCTCTGGGGCCAACGTCCTGACTTTC. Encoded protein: CASSDRPWTGDVFSGANVLTF.

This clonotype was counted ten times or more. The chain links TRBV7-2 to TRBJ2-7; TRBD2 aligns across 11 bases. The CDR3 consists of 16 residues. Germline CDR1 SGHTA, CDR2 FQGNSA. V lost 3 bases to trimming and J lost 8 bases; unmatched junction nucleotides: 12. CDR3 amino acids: CASSLGITSGSLQQYF. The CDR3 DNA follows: TGTGCCAGCAGCTTGGGGATAACTAGCGGGAGCCTCCAGCAGTACTTC.

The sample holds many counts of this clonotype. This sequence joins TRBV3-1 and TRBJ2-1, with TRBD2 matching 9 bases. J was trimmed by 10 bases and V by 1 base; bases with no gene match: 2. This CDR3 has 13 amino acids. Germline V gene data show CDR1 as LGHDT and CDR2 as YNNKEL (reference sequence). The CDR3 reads CASSQGLAGEQFF. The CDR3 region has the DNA TGTGCCAGCAGCCAAGGGCTAGCGGGAGAGCAGTTCTTC.

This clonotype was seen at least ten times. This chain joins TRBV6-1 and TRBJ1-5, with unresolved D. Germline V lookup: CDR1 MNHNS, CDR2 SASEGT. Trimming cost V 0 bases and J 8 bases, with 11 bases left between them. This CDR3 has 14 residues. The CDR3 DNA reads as TGTGCCAGCAGTGAAGCGCTTCGGGGAGAGCCCCAGCATTTT. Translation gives CASSEALRGEPQHF.

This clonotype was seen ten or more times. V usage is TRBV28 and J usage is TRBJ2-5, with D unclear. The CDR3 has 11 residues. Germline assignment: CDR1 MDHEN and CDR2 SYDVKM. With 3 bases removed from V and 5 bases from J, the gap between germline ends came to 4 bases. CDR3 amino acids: CASSFRETQYF. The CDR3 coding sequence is TGTGCCAGCAGTTTTCGCGAGACCCAGTACTTC. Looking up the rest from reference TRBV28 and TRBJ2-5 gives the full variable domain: DVKVTQSSRYLVKRTGEKVFLECVQDMDHENMFWYRQDPGLGLRLIYFSYDVKMKEKGDIPEGYSVSREKKERFSLILESASTNQTSMYLCASSFRETQYFGPGTRLLVL.

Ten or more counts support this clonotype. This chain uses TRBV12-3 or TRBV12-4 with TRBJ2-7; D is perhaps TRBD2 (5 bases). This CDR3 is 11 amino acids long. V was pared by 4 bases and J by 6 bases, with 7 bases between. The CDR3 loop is CASSSAGEQYF. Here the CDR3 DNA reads TGTGCCAGCAGTTCGGCGGGCGAGCAGTACTTC.

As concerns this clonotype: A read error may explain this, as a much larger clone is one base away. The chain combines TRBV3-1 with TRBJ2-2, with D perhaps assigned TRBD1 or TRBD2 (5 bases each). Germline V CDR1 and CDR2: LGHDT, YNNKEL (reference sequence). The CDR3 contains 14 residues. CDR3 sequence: CASSQAFGTVELFF. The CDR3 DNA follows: TGTGCCAGCAGCCAAGCGTTCGGGACCGTGGAGCTGTTTTTT.

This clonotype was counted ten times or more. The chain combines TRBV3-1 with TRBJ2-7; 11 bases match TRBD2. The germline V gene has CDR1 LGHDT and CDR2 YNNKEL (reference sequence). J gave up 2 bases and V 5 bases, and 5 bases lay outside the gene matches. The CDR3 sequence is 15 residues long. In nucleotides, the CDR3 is TGTGCCAGCAGCGACGGGACTAGCGGACCCTACGAGCAGTACTTC. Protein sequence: CASSDGTSGPYEQYF.

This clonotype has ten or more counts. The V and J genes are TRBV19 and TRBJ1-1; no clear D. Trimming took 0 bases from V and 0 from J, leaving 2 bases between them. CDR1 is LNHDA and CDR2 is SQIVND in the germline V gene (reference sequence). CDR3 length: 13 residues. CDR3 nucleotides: TGTGCCAGTAGTATAGACTTGAACACTGAAGCTTTCTTT. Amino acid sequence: CASSIDLNTEAFF.

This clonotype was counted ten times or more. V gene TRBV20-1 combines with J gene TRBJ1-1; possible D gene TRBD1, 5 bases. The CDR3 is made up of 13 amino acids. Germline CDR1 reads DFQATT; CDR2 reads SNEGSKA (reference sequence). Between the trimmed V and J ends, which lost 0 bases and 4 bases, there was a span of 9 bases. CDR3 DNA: TGCAGTGCTAGAGATCTTGACAGCACTGAAGCTTTCTTT. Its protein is CSARDLDSTEAFF.